The 27 T cell receptor beta chains given below trace back to one sample, sequenced in a study of CD8+ T cells in alopecia areata. cDNA serving as the sequencing template came from extracted, reverse transcribed RNA. TCRdb's copy holds only in-frame clones and misses some; the assay was immunoSEQ multiplex PCR. The sample yields about 97,000 clones, around 45% seen once. The sequencing sample was made of CD4+ T cells sorted from blood. These receptors were collected from a human donor with alopecia areata.

This chain links TRBV30 with TRBJ1-4, with 9 bases fitting TRBD1. Germline V lookup: CDR1 GTSNPN, CDR2 SVGIG (reference sequence). J gave up 7 bases and V 2 bases, and 8 bases lay outside the gene matches. There are 15 residues in the CDR3. The CDR3 loop reads CAWSRYRGLSEKLFF. The CDR3 DNA sequence: TGTGCCTGGAGTCGATACAGGGGGCTTAGTGAAAAACTGTTTTTT.

The chain has TRBV7-2 and TRBJ2-3, with D uncertain. The germline V gene encodes CDR1 SGHTA and CDR2 FQGNSA. The CDR3 runs to 12 residues. V was clipped by 3 bases and J by 0 bases, with 1 base between them. The CDR3 here is CASSFSTDTQYF. In DNA, the CDR3 is TGTGCCAGCAGCTTCAGCACAGATACGCAGTATTTT.

J is TRBJ1-2 and V is TRBV18, with TRBD1 as a possible D gene (6 bases). The ends were cut back, 1 base at V and 5 bases at J, with 20 bases in the middle. CDR1 is KGHSH, CDR2 LQKENI, per germline. The CDR3 loop spans 17 amino acids. CDR3 in DNA: TGTGCCAGCTCACCACGGTCTTCACAGGGTCAGTGGTATGGCTACACCTTC. Its protein product is CASSPRSSQGQWYGYTF.

This clone showed up just a few times. The chain recombines TRBV30 with TRBJ2-2, with 7 nucleotides matching TRBD1. There are 15 residues in the CDR3. After removal of 2 bases from V and 2 bases from J, the junction contained 5 bases not matched to a gene. Germline CDR1 is GTSNPN and CDR2 is SVGIG (reference sequence). CDR3 bases: TGTGCCTGGAGTACCTGGGACAGCAACACCGGGGAGCTGTTTTTT. Protein: CAWSTWDSNTGELFF.

This clone has just a few counts. The chain joins TRBV5-1 to TRBJ1-5; D unresolved. The CDR3 is 11 residues long. V was cut by 2 bases and J by 7 bases, with 4 bases left in between. Looked up from germline, CDR1 is SGHRS and CDR2 is YFSETQ. CDR3 protein: CASSFVQPQHF. The CDR3 DNA is TGCGCCAGCAGCTTTGTCCAGCCCCAGCATTTT.

This chain uses TRBV5-1 with TRBJ2-1, with D possibly being TRBD1 or TRBD2 (5 bases each). CDR1 is SGHRS and CDR2 is YFSETQ in the germline V gene. This CDR3 comprises 13 residues. Trimming cost V 0 bases and J 10 bases, with 11 bases left between them. The CDR3 region is CASSLAGTAEQFF. CDR3 DNA: TGCGCCAGCAGCTTGGCCGGGACGGCCGAGCAGTTCTTC.

This chain connects TRBV7-9 to TRBJ2-3; weak D call: TRBD2 (6 bases). CDR1 is SEHNR and CDR2 is FQNEAQ in the germline V gene (reference sequence). This CDR3 is 15 amino acids long. V was pared by 5 bases and J by 2 bases, with 14 bases between. In nucleotides, the CDR3 is TGTGCCAGCAGCCCCAGACTAGTACTCACAGATACGCAGTATTTT. Its protein is CASSPRLVLTDTQYF.

This clone appeared a single time. This rearrangement joins TRBV5-4 to TRBJ2-4; D not resolved. The length of the CDR3 is 14 residues. Trimming took off 4 bases at V and 7 bases at J, with 15 bases between the two ends. The V gene's germline CDR1 is SGHNT and CDR2 YYREEE (reference sequence). CDR3 sequence (DNA): TGTGCCAGCAGCCCCGCTAAAGGTCGGAACATTCAGTACTTC. Translated: CASSPAKGRNIQYF.

This clone was detected a few times. The CDR3 coding sequence is TGTGCCAGTAGTTCCTGGACAGGGAACACTGAAGCTTTCTTT. This codes for CASSSWTGNTEAFF. This chain uses TRBV19 with TRBJ1-1, with 7 bases that match TRBD1. The CDR3 consists of 14 residues. Trimming at V came to 5 bases and at J to 1 base, leaving 4 bases not matched to a gene. Germline CDR1 LNHDA, CDR2 SQIVND (reference sequence). The full variable domain, in which reference TRBV19 and TRBJ1-1 provide the parts outside the CDR3, is DGGITQSPKYLFRKEGQNVTLSCEQNLNHDAMYWYRQDPGQGLRLIYYSQIVNDFQKGDIAEGYSVSREKKESFPLTVTSAQKNPTAFYLCASSSWTGNTEAFFGQGTRLTVV.

The J gene is TRBJ1-3, the V gene TRBV30, with D unclear. V lost 0 bases and J 8 bases, leaving 11 bases between the germline ends. The CDR3 contains 13 residues. Germline V lookup: CDR1 GTSNPN, CDR2 SVGIG (reference sequence). CDR3 bases: TGTGCCTGGAGTGTACGATTGAGGGACACCATATATTTT. Amino acids: CAWSVRLRDTIYF.

This clone was seen a few times. The genes are TRBV29-1 and TRBJ2-7; tentatively, D is TRBD2 (6 bases). Germline CDR1 is SQVTM and CDR2 is ANQGSEA. There are 13 residues in the CDR3. The V gene lost 7 bases and the J gene lost 0 bases, with 13 bases spanning the gap. CDR3 loop: CSASPRGSYEQYF. The CDR3 coding sequence is TGCAGCGCCTCGCCGCGGGGCTCCTACGAGCAGTACTTC.

The chain is built from TRBV18 and TRBJ1-5; D not resolved. Germline V CDR1 and CDR2: KGHSH, LQKENI. This CDR3 has 14 amino acids. V lost 6 bases and J 1 base, leaving 10 bases between the germline ends. The CDR3 DNA follows: TGTGCCAGCTCCCACGATTGGAGCAATCAGCCCCAGCATTTT. This encodes CASSHDWSNQPQHF.

In its sample, this clone was seen a few times. The chain carries TRBV30 and TRBJ1-2; possibly TRBD1 for D (6 bases). The V and J ends lost 4 bases and 8 bases respectively, with 11 bases between them. The CDR3 covers 11 residues. Germline CDR1 GTSNPN, CDR2 SVGIG (reference sequence). The CDR3 spells CAWTRTAGYTF. CDR3 DNA sequence: TGTGCCTGGACCAGGACAGCCGGCTACACCTTC.

This clone was counted only a few times. J is TRBJ2-7 and V is TRBV2; 9 positions agree with TRBD1. The CDR3 runs to 14 residues. The germline V gene encodes CDR1 SNHLY and CDR2 FYNNEI. V gave up 6 bases and J gave up 3 bases; unmatched junction bases: 6. CDR3 sequence reads: CASSEQGAYYEQYF. The CDR3 DNA reads as TGTGCCAGCAGCGAACAGGGGGCTTACTACGAGCAGTACTTC.

The chain combines TRBV21-1 with TRBJ2-5; the table's D call, TRBD2, has no DNA check behind it. TRBV21-1 is recorded as a pseudogene. The CDR3 consists of 15 residues. The CDR3 DNA reads as TGTGCCAGCAGCAAAGATGCTAGCGGGAGGGAGACCCAGTACTTC. It is translated as CASSKDASGRETQYF.

CDR3 amino acids: CASSLAGLNTGELFF. CDR3 DNA: TGTGCCAGCAGCTTAGCCGGATTAAACACCGGGGAGCTGTTTTTT. This rearrangement joins TRBV7-2 to TRBJ2-2; no definite D call. CDR1 is SGHTA, CDR2 FQGNSA, per germline. The CDR3 has 15 amino acids. V was clipped by 0 bases and J by 2 bases, with 7 bases between them.

The rearrangement uses TRBV2 and TRBJ2-1, with TRBD2 matching 11 bases. CDR1 is SNHLY and CDR2 is FYNNEI in the germline V gene. Trimming cost V 6 bases and J 5 bases; bases outside gene matches: 3. CDR3 size: 14 residues. CDR3 region: CASRLTSGNNEQFF. As DNA, the CDR3 is TGTGCCAGCAGATTGACTAGCGGGAACAATGAGCAGTTCTTC.

This clone was detected once. V is TRBV7-2 and J is TRBJ2-5, with 14 bases matching TRBD2. Germline CDR1 and CDR2: SGHTA and FQGNSA. This CDR3 has 19 amino acids. V was clipped by 6 bases and J by 0 bases; unmatched bases: 12. The CDR3: CASRRAGTSGGGYQETQYF. CDR3 DNA: TGTGCCAGCAGACGTGCGGGGACTAGCGGGGGCGGCTACCAAGAGACCCAGTACTTC.

The chain couples TRBV2 to TRBJ2-5; 10 bases are shared with TRBD2. CDR3 length equals 15 residues. The germline gives CDR1 SNHLY, CDR2 FYNNEI. With 6 bases clipped from V and 5 bases from J, the junction kept 9 bases outside the gene matches. CDR3 region: CASRTLAGESETQYF. CDR3 coding DNA: TGTGCCAGCAGGACTCTAGCGGGAGAAAGCGAGACCCAGTACTTC.

This clone was seen only a few times. The chain joins TRBV7-2 to TRBJ1-2, with 9 bases aligning to TRBD1. CDR1 is SGHTA, CDR2 FQGNSA, per germline. CDR3 length: 14 residues. Trimming took 5 bases from V and 8 from J; bases not matched to a gene: 9. The CDR3 is CASSHYGTGKGYTF. CDR3 nucleotides: TGTGCCAGCAGCCATTACGGGACAGGGAAGGGCTACACCTTC.

The chain joins TRBV5-1 to TRBJ2-1; D not certain. V lost 1 base, J lost 0 bases, and 14 bases lay in between. The CDR3 spans 17 residues. Looked up from germline, CDR1 is SGHRS and CDR2 is YFSETQ. The CDR3 sequence: CASSLSPGPSSYNEQFF. Here the CDR3 DNA reads TGCGCCAGCAGCTTGTCTCCGGGCCCGAGCTCCTACAATGAGCAGTTCTTC.

The gene calls are TRBV6-6 and TRBJ1-1; D remains ambiguous. Between the trimmed V and J ends, which lost 6 bases and 0 bases, there was a span of 11 bases. CDR3 length: 14 amino acids. Germline CDR1 reads MNHNY; CDR2 reads SVGAGI (reference sequence). The CDR3 DNA reads TGTGCCAGCAGCCCGACGCGGATGAACACTGAAGCTTTCTTT. Amino acids: CASSPTRMNTEAFF.

This rearrangement joins TRBV29-1 to TRBJ2-3; TRBD2 agrees at 8 bases. V trimming: 7 bases; J trimming: 6 bases; junction bases outside the gene matches: 9. The CDR3 is 13 residues long. Germline V gene data show CDR1 as SQVTM and CDR2 as ANQGSEA. The CDR3 loop reads CSGGAGGGDTQYF. Written as DNA, the CDR3 is TGCAGCGGGGGGGCGGGGGGCGGGGATACGCAGTATTTT.

The rearrangement uses TRBV29-1 and TRBJ1-1; TRBD1 is a possible D gene (5 bases). CDR1 SQVTM and CDR2 ANQGSEA come from the germline V gene. V gave up 2 bases and J gave up 6 bases, with 16 bases separating them. There are 14 residues in the CDR3. CDR3 DNA sequence: TGCAGCGTTGAAAATAAGGGCAGGGCCTCTGAAGCTTTCTTT. It is translated as CSVENKGRASEAFF.

This chain uses TRBV15 with TRBJ2-6, with 7 bases fitting TRBD1. This CDR3 spans 16 amino acids. The ends lost 5 bases at V and 3 bases at J; junction bases unmatched: 7. Germline CDR1 reads LNHNV; CDR2 reads YYDKDF (reference sequence). The CDR3 here is CATSARTGGGANVLTF. The DNA of the CDR3 is TGTGCCACCAGCGCGAGGACAGGTGGTGGGGCCAACGTCCTGACTTTC. Based on the CDR3 plus reference TRBV15 and TRBJ2-6, the full variable domain is DAMVIQNPRYQVTQFGKPVTLSCSQTLNHNVMYWYQQKSSQAPKLLFHYYDKDFNNEADTPDNFQSRRPNTSFCFLDIRSPGLGDTAMYLCATSARTGGGANVLTFGAGSRLTVL.

The chain combines TRBV29-1 with TRBJ2-7; the D gene is possibly TRBD2 (6 bases). The CDR3 loop spans 13 amino acids. The germline gives CDR1 SQVTM, CDR2 ANQGSEA. Between the trimmed V and J ends, which lost 5 bases and 3 bases, there was a span of 14 bases. CDR3 region: CSVRAGRYYEQYF. The CDR3 DNA sequence: TGCAGCGTTCGGGCGGGGAGATACTACGAGCAGTACTTC.

The gene calls are TRBV6-5 and TRBJ2-7; 7 bases are shared with TRBD2. Germline loops: CDR1 MNHEY, CDR2 SVGAGI. Trimming removed 7 bases from V and 6 bases from J; junction bases left unmatched: 12. CDR3 length: 14 amino acids. The CDR3 DNA reads as TGTGCCAGCAAAGAACTAGCGAACATACGCGAGCAGTACTTC. Translating gives CASKELANIREQYF.